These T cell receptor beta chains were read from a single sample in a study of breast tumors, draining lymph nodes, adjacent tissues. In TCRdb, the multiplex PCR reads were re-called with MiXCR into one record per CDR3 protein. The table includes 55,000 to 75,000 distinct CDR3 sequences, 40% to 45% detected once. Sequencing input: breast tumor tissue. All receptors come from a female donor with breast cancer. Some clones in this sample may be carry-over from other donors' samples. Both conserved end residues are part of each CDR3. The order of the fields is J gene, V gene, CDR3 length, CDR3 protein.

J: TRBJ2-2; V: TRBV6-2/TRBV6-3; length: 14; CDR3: CASRQGLVPGELFF
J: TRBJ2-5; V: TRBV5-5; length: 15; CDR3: CASSLQQGVGETQYF
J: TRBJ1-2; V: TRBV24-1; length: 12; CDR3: CATSDFYDGYTF
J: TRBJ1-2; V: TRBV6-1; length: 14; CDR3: CASRLGQGLYGYTF
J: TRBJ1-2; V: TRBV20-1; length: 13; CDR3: CSAAPGVSYGYTF
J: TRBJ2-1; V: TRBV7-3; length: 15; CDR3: CASSLSGRASNEQFF
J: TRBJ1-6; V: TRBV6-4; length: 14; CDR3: CASSVTGRNSPLHF
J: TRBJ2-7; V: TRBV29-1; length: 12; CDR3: CSGQGLPREQYF
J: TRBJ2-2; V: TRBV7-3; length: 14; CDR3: CASSFRQNTGELFF
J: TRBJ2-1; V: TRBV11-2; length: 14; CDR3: CASCPGHLSNEQFF
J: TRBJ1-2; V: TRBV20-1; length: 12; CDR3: CSAPDREAGYTF
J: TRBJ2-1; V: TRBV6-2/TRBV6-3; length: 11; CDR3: CASSYSSEQFF
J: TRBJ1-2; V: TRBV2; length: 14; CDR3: CASRVDEAGYGYTF
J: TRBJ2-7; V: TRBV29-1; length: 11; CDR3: CSAGIVYEQYF
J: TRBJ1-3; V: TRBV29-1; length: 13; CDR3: CSVQGIYGNTIYF
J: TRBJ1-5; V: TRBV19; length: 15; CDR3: CASSSRSPGNQPQHF
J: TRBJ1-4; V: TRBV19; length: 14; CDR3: CASSTLSTNEKLFF
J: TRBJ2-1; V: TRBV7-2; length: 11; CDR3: CAGGHFYEQFF
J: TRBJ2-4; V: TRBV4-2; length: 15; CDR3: CASSQDLGTDESIYF
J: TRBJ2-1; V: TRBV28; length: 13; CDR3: CASSNTGGNEQFF
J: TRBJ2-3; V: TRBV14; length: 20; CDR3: CASSFYICSARVGGTDTQYF
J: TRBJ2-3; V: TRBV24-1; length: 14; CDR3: CATSDTSGTHEQYF
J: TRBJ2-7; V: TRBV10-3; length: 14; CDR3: CAISERESAGEQYF
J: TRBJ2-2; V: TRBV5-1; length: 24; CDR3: CASSIYLCSVEKSTWGQNTGELFF
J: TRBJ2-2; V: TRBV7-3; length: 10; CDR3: CASSLAGEFF
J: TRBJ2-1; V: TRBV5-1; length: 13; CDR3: CASSLAPRDTQFF
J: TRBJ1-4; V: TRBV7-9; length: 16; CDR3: CASSWTGGTANEKLFF
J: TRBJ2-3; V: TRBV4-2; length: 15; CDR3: CASSSRGGAPDTQYF
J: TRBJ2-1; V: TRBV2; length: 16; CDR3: CASSEEERALYNEQFF
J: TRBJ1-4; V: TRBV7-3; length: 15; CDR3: CASSLAGQPNEKLFF
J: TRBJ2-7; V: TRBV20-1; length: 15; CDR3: CSATKGGGGPYEQYF
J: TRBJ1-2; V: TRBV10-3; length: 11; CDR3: CAVWRSYGYTF
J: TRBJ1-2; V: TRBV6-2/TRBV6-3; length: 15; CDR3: CASSPIERRHHGYTF
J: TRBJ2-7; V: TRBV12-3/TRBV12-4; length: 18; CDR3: CASSLWGSSGRSSYEQYF
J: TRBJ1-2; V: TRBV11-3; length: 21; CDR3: CASSLRVPTSGVSTGMNGYTF
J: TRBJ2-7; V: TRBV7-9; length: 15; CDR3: CASSSRDRDAYEQYF
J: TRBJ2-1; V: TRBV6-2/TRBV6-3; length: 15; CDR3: CASSPQRGSYNEQFF
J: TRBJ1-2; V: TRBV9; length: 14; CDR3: CASSVEDGLSGYTF
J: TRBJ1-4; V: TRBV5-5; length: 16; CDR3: CASRVTGRATNEKLFF
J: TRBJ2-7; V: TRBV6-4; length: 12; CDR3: CASGRDNTEQYF
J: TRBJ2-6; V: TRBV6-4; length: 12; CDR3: CASTTVAGVLTF
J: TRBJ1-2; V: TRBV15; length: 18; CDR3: CATSSQEEGTGGNYGYTF
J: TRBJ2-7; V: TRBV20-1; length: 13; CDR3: CSASENVAYAQYF
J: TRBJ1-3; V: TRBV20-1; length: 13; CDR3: CSATRTSGNTIYF
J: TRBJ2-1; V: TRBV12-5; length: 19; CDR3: CASGLEPGLAGGPYNEQFF
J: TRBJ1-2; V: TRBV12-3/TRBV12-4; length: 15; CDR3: CASSPQDRADYGYTF
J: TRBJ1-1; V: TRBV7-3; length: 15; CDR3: CASSPRTGMNTEAFF
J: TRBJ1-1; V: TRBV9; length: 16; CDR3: CASSVDGQPLNTEAFF
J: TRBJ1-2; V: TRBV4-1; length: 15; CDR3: CASSQVPGRTYGYTF
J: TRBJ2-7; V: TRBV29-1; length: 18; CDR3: CSIYLCSATGTELYEQYF
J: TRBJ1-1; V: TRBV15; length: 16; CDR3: CATSREGGRPTLEAFF
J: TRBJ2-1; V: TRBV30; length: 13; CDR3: CAGLISSYNEQFF
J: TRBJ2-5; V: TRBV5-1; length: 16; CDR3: CASSLFTGGLVETQYF